These T cell receptor beta chains were read from a single sample in a study of Graves' ophthalmopathy and Graves' hyperthyroidism. TCRdb re-analysed the multiplex PCR reads in MiXCR, keeping a single row per CDR3 protein. The table shows hundreds of thousands of distinct CDR3 sequences, with 21% occurring only once. The sequencing input was peripheral blood. Receptor source: a woman between 18 and 30 years old with stable Graves' hyperthyroidism. The CDR3 runs from the conserved cysteine through the conserved F or W. D genes are given only for firm matches. The size entry is marked missing in some rows and otherwise reads once, few, many or a size class.

once	.	TRBJ1-1	TRBV18	TGTGCCAGCTCACCATGGGGATCCATGAACACTGAAGCTTTCTTT	CASSPWGSMNTEAFF
many	.	TRBJ2-5	TRBV20-1	TGCAGTGCTAAAAGGGGGACCGAGACCCAGTACTTC	CSAKRGTETQYF
.	TRBD2	TRBJ2-7	TRBV6-2/TRBV6-3	TGTGCCAGCAGCGTTGGGACTAGCGGGAGACTAGAGCAGTACTTC	CASSVGTSGRLEQYF
.	.	TRBJ1-1	TRBV2	TGTGCCAGCAGTTCCCACCAGGAGGGGAACACTGAAGCTTTCTTT	CASSSHQEGNTEAFF
.	TRBD2	TRBJ2-2	TRBV12-3/TRBV12-4	TGTGCCAGCAGTTTACGCGGGGGGGCCGCCGGGGAGCTGTTTTTT	CASSLRGGAAGELFF
many	.	TRBJ1-2	TRBV29-1	TGCAGCGTTGATGGGGTCGGGTACAACTATGGCTACACCTTC	CSVDGVGYNYGYTF
.	TRBD1	TRBJ2-7	TRBV28	TGTGCCAGCAACAGGGACAGGGGTTCTTACGAGCAGTACTTC	CASNRDRGSYEQYF
many	TRBD1	TRBJ1-2	TRBV5-4	TGTGCCAGCAGCTTGGGACAGGGAAGGAATGGCTACACCTTC	CASSLGQGRNGYTF
.	.	TRBJ1-2	TRBV24-1	TGTGCCACCAGTGATCCGGGCCGCGGGGGCTACACCTTC	CATSDPGRGGYTF
.	TRBD1	TRBJ2-7	TRBV28	TGTGCCAGCAGTTCAGGGGGCCGTTCGTCCTACGAGCAGTACTTC	CASSSGGRSSYEQYF
many	TRBD2	TRBJ2-5	TRBV28	TGTGCCAGCAGTTCCGCGGGCGGGAGCCTCCGAGAGACCCAGTACTTC	CASSSAGGSLRETQYF
many	TRBD1	TRBJ2-5	TRBV7-9	TGTGCCAGCAGCGAGACAGGGAGCGAGACCCAGTACTTC	CASSETGSETQYF
.	TRBD1	TRBJ1-2	TRBV2	TGTGCCAGCAGTCAACGGACAGGGAGGGGGGTTAACTATGGCTACACCTTC	CASSQRTGRGVNYGYTF
many	.	TRBJ2-4	TRBV2	TGTGCCAGCAGGGCACGGCTAGCCAAAAACATTCAGTACTTC	CASRARLAKNIQYF
many	.	TRBJ1-5	TRBV11-2	TGTGCCAGCAGCTTATTGTTAACCTTTAGCAATCAGCCCCAGCATTTT	CASSLLLTFSNQPQHF
.	.	TRBJ1-2	TRBV6-1	TGTGCCAGCAGTCTAGACACCCTCTATGGCTACACCTTC	CASSLDTLYGYTF
many	TRBD1	TRBJ1-1	TRBV25-1	TGTGCCAGCAGTGGGCCAGGGGGGACAGGGCCTCCTGAAGCTTTCTTT	CASSGPGGTGPPEAFF